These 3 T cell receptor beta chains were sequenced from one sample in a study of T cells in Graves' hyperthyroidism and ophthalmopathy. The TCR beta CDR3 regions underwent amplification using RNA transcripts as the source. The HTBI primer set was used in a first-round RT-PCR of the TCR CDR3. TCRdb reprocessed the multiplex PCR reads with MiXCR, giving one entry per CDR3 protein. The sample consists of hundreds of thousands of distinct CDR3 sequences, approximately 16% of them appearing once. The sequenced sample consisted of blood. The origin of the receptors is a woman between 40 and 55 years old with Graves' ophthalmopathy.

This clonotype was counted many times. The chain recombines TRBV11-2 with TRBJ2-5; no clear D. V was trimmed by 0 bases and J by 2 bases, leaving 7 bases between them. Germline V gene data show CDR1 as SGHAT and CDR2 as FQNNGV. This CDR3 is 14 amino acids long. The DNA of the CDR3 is TGTGCCAGCAGCTTAGACAGAACTCAAGAGACCCAGTACTTC. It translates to CASSLDRTQETQYF. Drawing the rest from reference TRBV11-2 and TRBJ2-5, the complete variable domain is EAGVAQSPRYKIIEKRQSVAFWCNPISGHATLYWYQQILGQGPKLLIQFQNNGVVDDSQLPKDRFSAERLKGVDSTLKIQPAKLEDSAVYLCASSLDRTQETQYFGPGTRLLVL.

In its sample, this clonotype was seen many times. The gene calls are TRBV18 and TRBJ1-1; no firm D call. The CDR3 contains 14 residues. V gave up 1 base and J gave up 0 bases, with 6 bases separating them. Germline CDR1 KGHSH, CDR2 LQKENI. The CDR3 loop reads CASSPQEMNTEAFF. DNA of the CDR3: TGTGCCAGCTCACCACAAGAAATGAACACTGAAGCTTTCTTT.

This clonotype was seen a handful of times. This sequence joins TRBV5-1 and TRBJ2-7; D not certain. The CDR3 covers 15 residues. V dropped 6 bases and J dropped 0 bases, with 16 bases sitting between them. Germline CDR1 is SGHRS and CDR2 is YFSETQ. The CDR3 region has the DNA TGCGCCAGCAATCAAGGCAGCTTCAGCTCCTACGAGCAGTACTTC. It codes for CASNQGSFSSYEQYF.